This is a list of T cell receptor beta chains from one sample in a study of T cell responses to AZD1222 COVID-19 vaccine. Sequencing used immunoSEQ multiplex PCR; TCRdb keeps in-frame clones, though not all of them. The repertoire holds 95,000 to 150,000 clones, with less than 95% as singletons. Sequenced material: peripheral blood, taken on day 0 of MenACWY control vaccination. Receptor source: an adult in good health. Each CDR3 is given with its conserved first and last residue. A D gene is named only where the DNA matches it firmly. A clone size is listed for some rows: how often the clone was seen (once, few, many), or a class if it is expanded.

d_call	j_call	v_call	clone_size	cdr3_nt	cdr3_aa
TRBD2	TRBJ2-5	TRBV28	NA	TGTGCCAGCAGTACGGGACTAGCGGGAGGACAAGAGACCCAGTACTTC	CASSTGLAGGQETQYF
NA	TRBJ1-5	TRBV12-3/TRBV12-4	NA	TGTGCCAGCAGTCGAGGTAGCAATCAGCCCCAGCATTTT	CASSRGSNQPQHF
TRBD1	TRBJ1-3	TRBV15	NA	TGTGCCACCAGCAGACCCACCGGACAGGGGGCACGAAACACCATATATTTT	CATSRPTGQGARNTIYF
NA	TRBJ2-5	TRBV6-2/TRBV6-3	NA	TGTGCCAGCAGTTACTATAAGCGCCTCCAAGAGACCCAGTACTTC	CASSYYKRLQETQYF
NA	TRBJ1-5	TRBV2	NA	TGTGCCAGCAGGTCAACAGGGTCCAATCAGCCCCAGCATTTT	CASRSTGSNQPQHF
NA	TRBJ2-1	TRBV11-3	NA	TGTGCCAGCAGCCGGCGGGGAGGCTACAATGAGCAGTTCTTC	CASSRRGGYNEQFF
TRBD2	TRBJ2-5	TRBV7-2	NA	TGTGCCAGCAGCAAAACTAATTCGGGGGGGTTCTACCAAGAGACCCAGTACTTC	CASSKTNSGGFYQETQYF
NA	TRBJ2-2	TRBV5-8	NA	TGTGCCAGCAGCTTTGGGGACTCACACACCGGGGAGCTGTTTTTT	CASSFGDSHTGELFF
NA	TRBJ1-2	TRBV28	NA	TGTGCCAGCAGTTCCCCCCCCAGTGTCTATGGCTACACCTTC	CASSSPPSVYGYTF
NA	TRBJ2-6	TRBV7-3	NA	TGTGCCAGCAGCTTAACGTTGGGGGCAGGGGCCAACGTCCTGACTTTC	CASSLTLGAGANVLTF
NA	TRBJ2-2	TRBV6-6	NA	TGTGCCAGCAGTTACTCAGCCCAGAACACCGGGGAGCTGTTTTTT	CASSYSAQNTGELFF
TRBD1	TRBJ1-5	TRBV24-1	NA	TGTGCCACCAGTGATCCCGGACAGGGTGGTCAGCCCCAGCATTTT	CATSDPGQGGQPQHF
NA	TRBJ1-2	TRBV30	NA	TGTGCCTGGAGTGTAAACCCCCTCTATGGCTACACCTTC	CAWSVNPLYGYTF
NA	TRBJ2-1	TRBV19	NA	TGTGCCAGTGCACTGGGTTGGCACAATGAGCAGTTCTTC	CASALGWHNEQFF
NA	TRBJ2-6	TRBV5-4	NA	TGTGCCAGCAGCTCCCCAGGGGGAGGTGGGGCCAACGTCCTGACTTTC	CASSSPGGGGANVLTF
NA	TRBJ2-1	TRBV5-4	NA	TGTGCCAGCAGCGTAAAACAGGGCGCAAGCTCCTACAATGAGCAGTTCTTC	CASSVKQGASSYNEQFF
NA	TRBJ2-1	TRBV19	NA	TGTGCCAGTAGTATGTTGTCAGACTACAATGAGCAGTTCTTC	CASSMLSDYNEQFF
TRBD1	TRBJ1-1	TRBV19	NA	TGTGCCAGTAGTACCAATTGGGACAGGAACACTGAAGCTTTCTTT	CASSTNWDRNTEAFF
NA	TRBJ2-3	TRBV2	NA	TGTGCCAGCTGGGGGGACAGACGAAGCACAGATACGCAGTATTTT	CASWGDRRSTDTQYF
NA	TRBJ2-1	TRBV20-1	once	TGCAGTGTCGTTTACAATGAGCAGTTCTTC	CSVVYNEQFF
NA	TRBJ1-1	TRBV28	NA	TGTGCCAGCAGTTTATATGGCAGGGTCGACACTGAAGCTTTCTTT	CASSLYGRVDTEAFF
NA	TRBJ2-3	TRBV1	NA	TGCACCAGCAGCCAAGTGGACAGGGGGCACACAGATACGCAGTATTTT	CTSSQVDRGHTDTQYF
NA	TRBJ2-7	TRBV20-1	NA	TGCAGTGCTAGTTCCCTTTCCGATGGCGAGCAGTACTTC	CSASSLSDGEQYF
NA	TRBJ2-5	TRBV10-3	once	TGTGCCACAGCTCCCGGGACTTCACAAGAGACCCAGTACTTC	CATAPGTSQETQYF
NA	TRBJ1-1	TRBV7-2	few	TGTGCCAGCAGCTTATACGCCGACATGAACACTGAAGCTTTCTTT	CASSLYADMNTEAFF
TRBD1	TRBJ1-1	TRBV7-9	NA	TGTGCCAGCAGCCTCCTAAGTCGGACAGGGGGCCGTAACACTGAAGCTTTCTTT	CASSLLSRTGGRNTEAFF
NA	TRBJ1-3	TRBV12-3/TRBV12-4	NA	TGTGCCAGCAGTTTACTCCGGGGAAACACCATATATTTT	CASSLLRGNTIYF
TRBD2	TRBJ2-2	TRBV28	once	TGTGCCAGCAGTCTGGGGGAGGGCCCTTCCGGGGAGCTGTTTTTT	CASSLGEGPSGELFF
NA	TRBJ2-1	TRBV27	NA	TGTGCCAGCAGTACCCCAACAGGGAGGTCCTACAATGAGCAGTTCTTC	CASSTPTGRSYNEQFF
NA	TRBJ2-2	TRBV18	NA	TGTGCCAGCTCACTCTCACACTCGAACACCGGGGAGCTGTTTTTT	CASSLSHSNTGELFF
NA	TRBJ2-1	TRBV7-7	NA	TGTGCCAGCTCCCAGGTCAACCAATTTGAGCAGTTCTTC	CASSQVNQFEQFF
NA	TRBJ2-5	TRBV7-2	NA	TGTGCCAGCCGGAGGGCCCAAGAGACCCAGTACTTC	CASRRAQETQYF
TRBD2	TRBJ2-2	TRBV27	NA	TGTGCCAGCAGTGGGACTAGGGGAGGAACCGGGGAGCTGTTTTTT	CASSGTRGGTGELFF
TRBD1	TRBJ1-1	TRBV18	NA	TGTGCCAGCTCACCACCGACAGGGGGTATGAACACTGAAGCTTTCTTT	CASSPPTGGMNTEAFF
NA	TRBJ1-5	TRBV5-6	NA	TGTGCCAGCAGCTCAATTGGGGGGTCCCAGCATTTT	CASSSIGGSQHF
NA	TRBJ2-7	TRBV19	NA	TGTGCCAGTAGTGCTGGGACTGGCTCCTACGAGCAGTACTTC	CASSAGTGSYEQYF
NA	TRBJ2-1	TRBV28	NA	TGTGCCAGCAGTTTATTCAGGGGCAATGAGCAGTTCTTC	CASSLFRGNEQFF
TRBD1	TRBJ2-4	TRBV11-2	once	TGTGCCAGCAGCGCCCGACAGGGGCCAGCCAAAAACATTCAGTACTTC	CASSARQGPAKNIQYF
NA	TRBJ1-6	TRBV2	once	TGTGCCAGCCGATCGGGCAGGTCGGGTTCACCCCTCCACTTT	CASRSGRSGSPLHF
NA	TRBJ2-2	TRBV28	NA	TGTGCCAGCAATTGGGGGAACACCGGGGAGCTGTTTTTT	CASNWGNTGELFF
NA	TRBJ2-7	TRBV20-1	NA	TGCAGTGCTAGGTACTCCTACGAGCAGTACTTC	CSARYSYEQYF
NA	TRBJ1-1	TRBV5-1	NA	TGCGCCAGCACCAAACGTGGACCGAGCACTGAAGCTTTCTTT	CASTKRGPSTEAFF
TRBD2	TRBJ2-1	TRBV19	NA	TGTGCCAGTAGTATCCAGCGGGGGGGAAATGAGCAGTTCTTC	CASSIQRGGNEQFF
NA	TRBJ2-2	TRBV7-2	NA	TGTGCCAGCAGCGCAAACAGGATGTCGAACACCGGGGAGCTGTTTTTT	CASSANRMSNTGELFF
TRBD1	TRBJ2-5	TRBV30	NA	TGTGCCTGGAAGCCGGGACAGGGGTATCAAGAGACCCAGTACTTC	CAWKPGQGYQETQYF
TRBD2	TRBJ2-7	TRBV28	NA	TGTGCCAGCAGTTTGTCCCCTAGCGGGAGGGAGCAGTACTTC	CASSLSPSGREQYF
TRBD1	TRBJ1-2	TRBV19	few	TGTGCCAGTAGTCCACCGGGACAGCCGCGGGGCTACACCTTC	CASSPPGQPRGYTF
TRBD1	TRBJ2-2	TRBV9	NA	TGTGCCAGCAGCGCGCAGGGACAGGGGGCCGGGGAGCTGTTTTTT	CASSAQGQGAGELFF
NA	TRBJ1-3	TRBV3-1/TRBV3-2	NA	TGTGCCAGCAGCCAAGACCGATCTGGAAACACCATATATTTT	CASSQDRSGNTIYF
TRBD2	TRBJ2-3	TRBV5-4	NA	TGTGCCAGCAGCAGTACTAGCGGGGGGGCCCGAAGGACAGATACGCAGTATTTT	CASSSTSGGARRTDTQYF